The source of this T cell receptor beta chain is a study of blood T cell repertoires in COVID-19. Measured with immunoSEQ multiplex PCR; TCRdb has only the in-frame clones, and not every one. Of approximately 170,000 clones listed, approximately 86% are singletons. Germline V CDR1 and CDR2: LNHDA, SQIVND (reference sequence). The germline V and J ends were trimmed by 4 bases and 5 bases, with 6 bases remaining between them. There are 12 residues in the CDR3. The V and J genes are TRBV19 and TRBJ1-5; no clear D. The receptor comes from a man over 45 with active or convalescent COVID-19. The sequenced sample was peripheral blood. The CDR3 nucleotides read TGTGCCAGTAGTACCTATTATCAGCCCCAGCATTTT. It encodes CASSTYYQPQHF.